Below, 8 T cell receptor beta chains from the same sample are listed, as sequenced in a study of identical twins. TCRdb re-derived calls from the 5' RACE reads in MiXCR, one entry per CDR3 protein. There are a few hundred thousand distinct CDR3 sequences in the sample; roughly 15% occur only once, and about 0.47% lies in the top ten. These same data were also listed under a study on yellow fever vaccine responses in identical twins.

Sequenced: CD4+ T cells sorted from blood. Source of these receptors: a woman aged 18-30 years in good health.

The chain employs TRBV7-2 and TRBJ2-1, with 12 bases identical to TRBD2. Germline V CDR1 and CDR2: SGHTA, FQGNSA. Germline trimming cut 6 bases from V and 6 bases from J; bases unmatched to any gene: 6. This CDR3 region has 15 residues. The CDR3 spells CASRKTGLAGNEQFF. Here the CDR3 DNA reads TGTGCCAGCAGAAAAACGGGACTAGCGGGCAATGAGCAGTTCTTC.

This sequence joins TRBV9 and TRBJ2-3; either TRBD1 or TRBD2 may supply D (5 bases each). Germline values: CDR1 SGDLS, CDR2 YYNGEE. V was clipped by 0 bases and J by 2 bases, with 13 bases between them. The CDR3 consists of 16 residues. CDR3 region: CASSVGSGTFTDTQYF. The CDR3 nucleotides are TGTGCCAGCAGCGTAGGCTCAGGGACCTTCACAGATACGCAGTATTTT.

CDR3 in amino acids: CASSFAGETYNEQFF. The CDR3 DNA sequence: TGCGCCAGCAGCTTCGCGGGAGAGACCTACAATGAGCAGTTCTTC. V is TRBV5-1 and J is TRBJ2-1, with TRBD2 matching over 7 bases. The CDR3 covers 15 residues. The V gene's germline CDR1 is SGHRS and CDR2 YFSETQ. The J segment lost 2 bases and the V segment lost 2 bases, leaving 4 bases of the junction unmatched.

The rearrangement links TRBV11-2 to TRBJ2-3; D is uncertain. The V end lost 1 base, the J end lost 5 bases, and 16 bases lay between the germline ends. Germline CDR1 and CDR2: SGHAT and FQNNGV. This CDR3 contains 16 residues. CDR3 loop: CASSLGFSPGQDTQYF. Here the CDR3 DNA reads TGTGCCAGCAGCTTAGGGTTTAGCCCAGGCCAAGATACGCAGTATTTT.

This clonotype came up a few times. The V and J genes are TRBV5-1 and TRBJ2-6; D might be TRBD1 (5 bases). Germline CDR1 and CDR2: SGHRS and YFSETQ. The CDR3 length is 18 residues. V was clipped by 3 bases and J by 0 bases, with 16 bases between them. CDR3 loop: CASSSRGLPNSGANVLTF. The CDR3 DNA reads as TGCGCCAGCAGCTCAAGGGGTCTACCTAACTCTGGGGCCAACGTCCTGACTTTC.

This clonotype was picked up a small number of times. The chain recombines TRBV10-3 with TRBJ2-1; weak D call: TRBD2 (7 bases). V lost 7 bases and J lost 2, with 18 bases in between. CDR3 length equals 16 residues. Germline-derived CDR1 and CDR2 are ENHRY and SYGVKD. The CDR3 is CAITPRRGGPYNEQFF. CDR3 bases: TGTGCCATCACCCCCAGGCGCGGGGGCCCCTACAATGAGCAGTTCTTC.

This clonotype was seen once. CDR3 residues: CASSLSRAAKETQYF. CDR3 DNA: TGTGCCAGCAGCTTATCCCGAGCGGCAAAAGAGACCCAGTACTTC. The V gene is TRBV7-6, the J gene TRBJ2-5, with D perhaps matching TRBD2 (5 bases). Trimming pared 2 bases from V and 3 bases from J, leaving 13 bases between. In germline, CDR1 is SGHVS, CDR2 FNYEAQ. The CDR3 spans 15 residues.

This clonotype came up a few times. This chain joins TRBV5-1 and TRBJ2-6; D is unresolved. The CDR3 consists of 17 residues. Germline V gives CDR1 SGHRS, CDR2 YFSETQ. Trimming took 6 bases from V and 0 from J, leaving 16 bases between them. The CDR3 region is CASTTWALSSGANVLTF. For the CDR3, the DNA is TGCGCCAGCACAACCTGGGCGTTAAGCTCTGGGGCCAACGTCCTGACTTTC.